This T cell receptor beta chain was recorded in a study of memory CD4+ T cells and cytomegalovirus serostatus. Findings and limits, study-wide: Median bootstrapped AUC for CMV status was about 0.94 originally, less than 0.92 US-trained.

The sort gate was single viable CD3+CD4+CD8-CD45RO+ cells for memory CD4+ T cells. Generated by immunoSEQ multiplex PCR, the TCRdb table keeps only in-frame clones and is missing some. The data show about 41,000 clones, roughly 77% seen once. Note on this clone: Its antigen is still unknown.

The length of the CDR3 is 14 residues. Germline lookup yields CDR1 SGHKS and CDR2 YYEKEE (reference sequence). The V end lost 4 bases, the J end lost 2 bases, and 12 bases lay between the germline ends. The sequenced sample was memory CD4+ T cells from blood. This TCR came from an adult in good health and CMV-seronegative. The rearrangement uses TRBV5-5 and TRBJ1-2, with no clear D. The CDR3 reads CASSPLDRNYGYTF. In DNA, the CDR3 is TGTGCCAGCAGCCCTCTCGATAGGAACTATGGCTACACCTTC.